These T cell receptor beta chains were read from a single sample in a study of control samples from healthy donors and cancer patients. Generated by immunoSEQ multiplex PCR, the TCRdb table keeps only in-frame clones and is missing some. The sample records about 89,000 clones, approximately 89% being singletons. The material sequenced was blood. The receptors were sampled from a man under 40 in good health. CDR3s include the opening cysteine and the closing phenylalanine or tryptophan. A D gene is named only where the DNA matches it firmly. Clone size is not always given. Where it is, it says once, few, many or a class for expanded clones.

TRBJ2-5,TRBD1,few,TRBV7-2,CASSLGDREQETQYF,TGTGCCAGCAGCCTAGGGGACAGGGAACAAGAGACCCAGTACTTC
TRBJ1-1,-,-,TRBV15,CATSRGWSMNTEAFF,TGTGCCACCAGCAGAGGATGGAGCATGAACACTGAAGCTTTCTTT
TRBJ2-2,TRBD1,-,TRBV5-5,CASSPPTGGITGELFF,TGTGCCAGCAGCCCCCCGACAGGGGGGATCACCGGGGAGCTGTTTTTT
TRBJ2-2,TRBD2,-,TRBV7-9,CASIIFGTSGTLNTGELFF,TGTGCCAGCATCATATTTGGGACTAGCGGAACCTTAAACACCGGGGAGCTGTTTTTT
TRBJ2-6,-,-,TRBV6-1,CASSDMGNSGANVLTF,TGTGCCAGCAGTGATATGGGCAACTCTGGGGCCAACGTCCTGACTTTC
TRBJ2-1,TRBD1,-,TRBV29-1,CSAVDRGPYNEQFF,TGCAGCGCTGTAGACAGGGGGCCATACAATGAGCAGTTCTTC
TRBJ2-1,-,-,TRBV28,CASHAGGDHNEQFF,TGTGCCAGCCATGCCGGTGGGGACCACAATGAGCAGTTCTTC
TRBJ1-5,-,-,TRBV19,CASSSDSLGNQPQHF,TGTGCCAGTAGTTCCGACAGTTTGGGGAATCAGCCCCAGCATTTT
TRBJ2-5,TRBD2,-,TRBV9,CASSVGTSGRGETQYF,TGTGCCAGCAGCGTAGGGACTAGCGGGCGTGGGGAGACCCAGTACTTC
TRBJ2-7,-,-,TRBV9,CASSVGTVPSYEQYF,TGTGCCAGCAGCGTAGGCACAGTCCCCTCCTACGAGCAGTACTTC
TRBJ2-1,TRBD1,-,TRBV5-1,CASSLDGTGYPNEQFF,TGCGCCAGCAGCTTGGACGGGACAGGGTATCCCAATGAGCAGTTCTTC
TRBJ1-1,-,-,TRBV20-1,CSARTGGEAFF,TGCAGTGCTAGAACCGGCGGGGAGGCTTTCTTT
TRBJ2-7,-,-,TRBV5-1,CASSLTESYEQYF,TGCGCCAGCAGTCTGACAGAGTCCTACGAGCAGTACTTC
TRBJ1-1,-,once,TRBV7-9,CASSSPGRVTEAFF,TGTGCCAGCAGCTCCCCGGGGCGGGTCACTGAAGCTTTCTTT
TRBJ1-2,-,few,TRBV30,CAWSVVRNGYTF,TGTGCCTGGAGTGTCGTAAGGAATGGCTACACCTTC
TRBJ1-5,-,-,TRBV3-1/TRBV3-2,CASSAQDSNQPQHF,TGTGCCAGCAGCGCGCAGGACTCTAATCAGCCCCAGCATTTT
TRBJ1-2,-,-,TRBV30,CAWRPGHSYGYTF,TGTGCCTGGAGGCCTGGACACAGCTATGGCTACACCTTC
TRBJ1-1,-,-,TRBV6-2/TRBV6-3,CASSYSRAGSSFTEAFF,TGTGCCAGCAGTTACTCGAGGGCAGGGTCCTCATTCACTGAAGCTTTCTTT
TRBJ2-5,TRBD2,once,TRBV24-1,CATSDRILAGGRGTQYF,TGTGCCACCAGTGACAGGATTCTAGCGGGGGGCAGGGGGACCCAGTACTTC
TRBJ1-2,-,-,TRBV12-2,CASRLGPGQGYISYGYTF,TGTGCAAGTCGCTTAGGCCCGGGACAGGGCTATATTAGCTATGGCTACACCTTC
TRBJ1-1,TRBD1,-,TRBV7-8,CASSHFRDRVPTEAFF,TGTGCCAGCAGCCACTTCCGGGACAGGGTTCCGACTGAAGCTTTCTTT
TRBJ2-3,-,-,TRBV7-9,CASSSRGDTQYF,TGTGCCAGCAGCTCCCGGGGGGATACGCAGTATTTT
TRBJ2-2,-,-,TRBV29-1,CSVVEQNTGELFF,TGCAGCGTTGTTGAACAGAACACCGGGGAGCTGTTTTTT
TRBJ1-1,-,-,TRBV2,CASSPKPQGNEAFF,TGTGCCAGCAGCCCTAAACCACAGGGAAATGAAGCTTTCTTT
TRBJ2-3,-,-,TRBV9,CASRLYSTDTQYF,TGTGCCAGCAGACTATACAGCACAGATACGCAGTATTTT
TRBJ2-3,-,-,TRBV18,CASSPLGSGDTQYF,TGTGCCAGCTCACCATTGGGCTCAGGAGATACGCAGTATTTT
TRBJ1-2,-,-,TRBV7-9,CASSPRSAGVTYGYTF,TGTGCCAGCAGCCCCCGTTCGGCAGGGGTAACCTATGGCTACACCTTC
TRBJ1-1,-,-,TRBV28,CASKAVWGDDTEAFF,TGTGCCAGCAAAGCTGTATGGGGGGATGACACTGAAGCTTTCTTT
TRBJ1-3,-,-,TRBV3-1/TRBV3-2,CASSQYRDGNTIYF,TGTGCCAGCAGCCAGTACAGGGACGGAAACACCATATATTTT
TRBJ2-3,TRBD2,-,TRBV2,CASSLTSGLALFTDTQYF,TGTGCCAGCAGCTTAACGTCCGGACTAGCGCTCTTCACAGATACGCAGTATTTT
TRBJ2-1,TRBD2,-,TRBV4-1,CASSQERAAAGTYNEQFF,TGCGCCAGCAGCCAAGAAAGGGCGGCAGCGGGGACCTACAATGAGCAGTTCTTC
TRBJ1-1,-,few,TRBV20-1,CSAWANTEAFF,TGCAGTGCTTGGGCGAACACTGAAGCTTTCTTT
TRBJ1-1,-,-,TRBV6-5,CASSRTVNTEAFF,TGTGCCAGCAGTCGTACAGTGAACACTGAAGCTTTCTTT
TRBJ2-2,-,-,TRBV6-5,CASSSGTSVRELFF,TGTGCCAGCAGTTCGGGGACTTCAGTGAGGGAGCTGTTTTTT
TRBJ2-3,TRBD2,-,TRBV5-1,CASSYSSGGPDTQYF,TGCGCCAGCAGCTACTCTAGCGGGGGGCCGGATACGCAGTATTTT
TRBJ1-2,TRBD1,-,TRBV6-5,CASRSGTGVSGYTF,TGTGCCAGCAGATCCGGGACAGGGGTGAGCGGCTACACCTTC
TRBJ1-2,-,-,TRBV18,CASSPGDGSYGYTF,TGTGCCAGCTCACCGGGGGACGGGTCCTATGGCTACACCTTC
TRBJ1-4,-,few,TRBV12-5,CASGLWAGDEKLFF,TGTGCTAGTGGTTTGTGGGCAGGAGATGAAAAACTGTTTTTT
TRBJ1-4,TRBD1,-,TRBV2,CASSRTGVREKLFF,TGTGCCAGCAGTAGGACAGGGGTTCGAGAAAAACTGTTTTTT
TRBJ2-5,-,-,TRBV2,CASNQHPLGYQETQYF,TGTGCCAGCAATCAGCATCCCCTGGGGTACCAAGAGACCCAGTACTTC
TRBJ1-4,-,once,TRBV4-1,CASSQDGTKLFF,TGCGCCAGCAGCCAAGACGGGACAAAACTGTTTTTT
TRBJ1-6,-,-,TRBV6-5,CASRVGTYNSPLHF,TGTGCCAGCAGGGTCGGGACGTATAATTCACCCCTCCACTTT
TRBJ1-2,-,-,TRBV9,CASSSKSSPNYGYTF,TGTGCCAGCAGCTCCAAGAGTAGCCCTAACTATGGCTACACCTTC
TRBJ2-4,-,-,TRBV12-2,CASRSLDRGNIQYF,TGTGCAAGTCGCTCACTGGACAGGGGTAACATTCAGTACTTC
TRBJ2-4,-,-,TRBV4-1,CASSQEVQINIQYF,TGCGCCAGCAGCCAAGAAGTACAGATAAACATTCAGTACTTC
TRBJ2-1,TRBD1,-,TRBV3-1/TRBV3-2,CASSPPSQGAFGEQFF,TGTGCCAGCAGCCCGCCGTCGCAGGGGGCGTTTGGTGAGCAGTTCTTC
TRBJ2-3,-,-,TRBV12-3/TRBV12-4,CASSLTSTDTQYF,TGTGCCAGCAGTCTGACTAGCACAGATACGCAGTATTTT
TRBJ2-5,TRBD2,few,TRBV9,CASSLRPSGGQETQYF,TGTGCCAGCAGCCTCAGGCCAAGCGGGGGGCAAGAGACCCAGTACTTC
TRBJ2-7,TRBD2,-,TRBV27,CASLPSGGPPYEQYF,TGTGCCAGCCTCCCCAGCGGGGGGCCGCCCTACGAGCAGTACTTC